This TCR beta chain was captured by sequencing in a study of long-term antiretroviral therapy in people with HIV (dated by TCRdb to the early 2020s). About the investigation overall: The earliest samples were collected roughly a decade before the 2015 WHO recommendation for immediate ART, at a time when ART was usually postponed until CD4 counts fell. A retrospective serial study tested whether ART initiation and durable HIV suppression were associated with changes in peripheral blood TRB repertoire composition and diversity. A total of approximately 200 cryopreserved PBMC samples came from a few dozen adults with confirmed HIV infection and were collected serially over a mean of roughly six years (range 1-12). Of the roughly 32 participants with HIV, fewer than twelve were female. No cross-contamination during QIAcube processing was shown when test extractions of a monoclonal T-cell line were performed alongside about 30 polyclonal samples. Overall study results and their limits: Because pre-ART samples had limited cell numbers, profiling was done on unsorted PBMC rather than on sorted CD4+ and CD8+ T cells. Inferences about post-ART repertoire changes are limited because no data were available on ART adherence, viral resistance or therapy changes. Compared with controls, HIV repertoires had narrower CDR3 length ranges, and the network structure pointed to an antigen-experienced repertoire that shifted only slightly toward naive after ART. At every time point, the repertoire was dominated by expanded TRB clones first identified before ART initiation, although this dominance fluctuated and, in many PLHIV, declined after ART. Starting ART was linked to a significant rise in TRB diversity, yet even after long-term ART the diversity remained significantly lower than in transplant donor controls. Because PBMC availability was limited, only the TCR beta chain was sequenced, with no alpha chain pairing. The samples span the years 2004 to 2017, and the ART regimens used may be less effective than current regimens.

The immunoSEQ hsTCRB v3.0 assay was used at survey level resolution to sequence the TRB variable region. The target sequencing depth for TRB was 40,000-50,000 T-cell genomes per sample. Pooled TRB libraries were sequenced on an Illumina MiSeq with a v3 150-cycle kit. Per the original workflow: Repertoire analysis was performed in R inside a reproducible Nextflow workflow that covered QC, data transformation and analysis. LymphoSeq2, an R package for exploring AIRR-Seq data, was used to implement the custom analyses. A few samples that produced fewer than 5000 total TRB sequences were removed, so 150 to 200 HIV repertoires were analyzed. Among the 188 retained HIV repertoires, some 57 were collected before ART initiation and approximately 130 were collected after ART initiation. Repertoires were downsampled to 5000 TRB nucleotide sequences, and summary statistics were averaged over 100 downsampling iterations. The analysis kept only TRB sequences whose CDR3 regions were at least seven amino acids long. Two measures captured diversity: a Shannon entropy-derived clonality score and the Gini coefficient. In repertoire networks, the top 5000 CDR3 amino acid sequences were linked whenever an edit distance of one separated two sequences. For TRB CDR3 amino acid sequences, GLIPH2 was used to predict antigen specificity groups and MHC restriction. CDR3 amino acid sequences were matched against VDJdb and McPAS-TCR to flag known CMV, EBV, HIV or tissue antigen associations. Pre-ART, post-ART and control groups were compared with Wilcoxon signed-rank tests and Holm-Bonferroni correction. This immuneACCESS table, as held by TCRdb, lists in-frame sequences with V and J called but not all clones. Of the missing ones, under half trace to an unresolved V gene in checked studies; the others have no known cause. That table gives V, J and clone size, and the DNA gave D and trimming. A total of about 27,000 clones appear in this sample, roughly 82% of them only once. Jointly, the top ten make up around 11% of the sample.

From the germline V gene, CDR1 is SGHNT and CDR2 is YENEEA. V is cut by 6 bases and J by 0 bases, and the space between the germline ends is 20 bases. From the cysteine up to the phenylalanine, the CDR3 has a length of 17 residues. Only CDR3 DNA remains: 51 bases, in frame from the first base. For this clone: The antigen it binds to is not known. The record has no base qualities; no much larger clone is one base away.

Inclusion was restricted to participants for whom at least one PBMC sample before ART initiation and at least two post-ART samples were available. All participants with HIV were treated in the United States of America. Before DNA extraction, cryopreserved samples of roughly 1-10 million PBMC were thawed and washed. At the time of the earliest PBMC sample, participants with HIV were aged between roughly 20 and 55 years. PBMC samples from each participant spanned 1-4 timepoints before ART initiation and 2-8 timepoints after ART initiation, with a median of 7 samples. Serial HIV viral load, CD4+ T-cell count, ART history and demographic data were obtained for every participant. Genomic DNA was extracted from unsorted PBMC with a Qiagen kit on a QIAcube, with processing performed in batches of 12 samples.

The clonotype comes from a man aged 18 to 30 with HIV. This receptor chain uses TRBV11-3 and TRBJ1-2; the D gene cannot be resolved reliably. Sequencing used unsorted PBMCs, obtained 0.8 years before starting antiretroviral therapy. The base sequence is TGTGCCAGCAGAAAAAAGGACGGGTCCCCCTCTAACTATGGCTACACCTTC. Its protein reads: CASRKKDGSPSNYGYTF.